A single sample gave rise to the 21 T cell receptor beta chains below, sequenced in a study of cytomegalovirus exposure and HLA in healthy donors. Researchers ran the PCR with 60 Vbeta and 13 Jbeta primers. Clones were sequenced by immunoSEQ multiplex PCR, and TCRdb holds only the in-frame ones, with some missing. The sample includes about 180,000 clones, approximately 80% of them seen just once. The material sequenced was PBMCs. These receptors originate from a woman aged 45 to 65 in good health and CMV-seronegative.

V is TRBV6-5 and J is TRBJ2-5; D gene unclear. The ends were cut back, 6 bases at V and 4 bases at J, with 15 bases in the middle. The length of the CDR3 is 14 residues. Germline lookup yields CDR1 MNHEY and CDR2 SVGAGI. This chain's CDR3 is CASRSYSRGETQYF. CDR3 bases: TGTGCCAGCAGATCGTATTCTAGAGGAGAGACCCAGTACTTC.

The chain uses TRBV27 and TRBJ2-1; D may be TRBD1 (7 bases). Germline values: CDR1 MNHEY, CDR2 SMNVEV (reference sequence). The CDR3 runs to 16 residues. V was shortened by 4 bases and J by 5 bases, with 18 bases between the two germline ends. The CDR3 is CASSSPSRGDNNEQFF. The CDR3 DNA sequence: TGTGCCAGCAGTTCCCCCTCCAGGGGGGACAACAATGAGCAGTTCTTC.

The chain is built from TRBV28 and TRBJ2-7; 7 nucleotides match TRBD2. CDR1 MDHEN and CDR2 SYDVKM come from the germline V gene. The CDR3 is 14 amino acids. Trimming took 3 bases from V and 2 from J; bases not matched to a gene: 4. The CDR3 here is CASSFWGTTYEQYF. DNA of the CDR3: TGTGCCAGCAGTTTTTGGGGGACTACCTACGAGCAGTACTTC.

The table lists this clone with a few counts. The rearrangement joins TRBV6-5 to TRBJ2-3; 10 bases align to TRBD2. V shed 5 bases and J 4 bases; nucleotides not matched to a gene: 6. The CDR3 has 15 residues. The germline gives CDR1 MNHEY, CDR2 SVGAGI. The CDR3 reads CASSQTSGSSDTQYF. CDR3 sequence (DNA): TGTGCCAGCAGTCAGACTAGCGGGTCGTCAGATACGCAGTATTTT.

The chain recombines TRBV2 with TRBJ2-3; 12 bases are a match to TRBD2. CDR3 length: 15 amino acids. The V gene's germline CDR1 is SNHLY and CDR2 FYNNEI. The trim removed 5 bases at V and 4 bases at J, leaving 4 bases unmatched. The CDR3 sequence is CASSTLAGGADTQYF. CDR3 nucleotides: TGTGCCAGCAGTACACTAGCGGGGGGTGCAGATACGCAGTATTTT.

J is TRBJ1-5 and V is TRBV18; 10 nucleotides line up with TRBD1. Germline CDR1 reads KGHSH; CDR2 reads LQKENI. The V and J ends lost 4 bases and 2 bases, in that order; junction bases with no gene match: 5. The CDR3 contains 16 residues. The CDR3 protein is CASSRDRGEGNQPQHF. The CDR3 coding sequence is TGTGCCAGCTCACGGGACAGGGGCGAGGGCAATCAGCCCCAGCATTTT.

The chain employs TRBV28 and TRBJ2-7; D not resolved. V was pared by 1 base and J by 2 bases, with 3 bases between. This CDR3 has 12 residues. Per the germline V gene, CDR1 is MDHEN and CDR2 is SYDVKM. Here the CDR3 reads CASSLSAYEQYF. CDR3 in DNA: TGTGCCAGCAGTTTATCCGCCTACGAGCAGTACTTC.

This clone was picked up a small number of times. The rearrangement uses TRBV30 and TRBJ2-2; TRBD2 agrees at 8 bases. CDR1 is GTSNPN, CDR2 SVGIG, per germline (reference sequence). The CDR3 length is 14 residues. J lost 4 bases, V lost 4 bases, and 5 bases had no gene match. DNA of the CDR3: TGTGCCTGGACCCTCCGGGGGGGCACCGGGGAGCTGTTTTTT. Amino acids: CAWTLRGGTGELFF.

The chain uses TRBV5-1 and TRBJ2-7; weak D call: TRBD1 (5 bases). The CDR3 runs 14 residues. CDR1 and CDR2 from the germline V gene are SGHRS and YFSETQ. Trimming removed 3 bases at V and 1 base at J, with 11 bases between. The CDR3 loop reads CASSSQGPSYEQYF. The CDR3 DNA reads as TGCGCCAGCAGCTCCCAGGGCCCATCCTACGAGCAGTACTTC.

V is TRBV27 and J is TRBJ2-7, with 10 nucleotides matching TRBD2. The CDR3 covers 14 residues. V trimming: 5 bases; J trimming: 5 bases; junction bases outside the gene matches: 6. Germline V gene sequence: CDR1 MNHEY, CDR2 SMNVEV (reference sequence). This CDR3 reads CASSPFSGRDEQYF. The CDR3 DNA reads as TGTGCCAGCAGTCCCTTCAGCGGGAGGGACGAGCAGTACTTC.

This sequence joins TRBV7-3 and TRBJ2-2, with 7 bases identical to TRBD2. Germline CDR1 SGHTA, CDR2 FQGTGA. The J segment lost 4 bases and the V segment lost 4 bases, leaving 9 bases of the junction unmatched. The CDR3 is made up of 16 amino acids. The CDR3 region has the DNA TGTGCCAGCAGCTCCACCACAATAGCGGGCACCGGGGAGCTGTTTTTT. Amino acid sequence: CASSSTTIAGTGELFF.

This sequence joins TRBV28 and TRBJ2-1; D perhaps matches TRBD2 (5 bases). Trimming pared 7 bases from V and 9 bases from J, leaving 19 bases between. The CDR3 totals 14 residues. Germline V gives CDR1 MDHEN, CDR2 SYDVKM. CDR3: CASTETYVEAEQFF. The CDR3, as DNA: TGTGCCAGCACCGAGACCTACGTGGAGGCTGAGCAGTTCTTC.

The V gene is TRBV28, the J gene TRBJ2-7; TRBD2 might be the D (5 bases). Trimming stripped 8 bases from V and 3 bases from J, with 14 bases between. Germline V gene sequence: CDR1 MDHEN, CDR2 SYDVKM. The CDR3 runs to 13 residues. The CDR3 is CASRTPAFYEQYF. The CDR3 DNA sequence: TGTGCCAGCCGGACTCCTGCCTTCTACGAGCAGTACTTC.

This chain joins TRBV18 and TRBJ1-2, with D hard to call. This CDR3 is built from 15 residues. CDR1 is KGHSH and CDR2 is LQKENI in the germline V gene. V was cut by 1 base and J by 5 bases, with 14 bases left in between. The CDR3 coding sequence is TGTGCCAGCTCACCACAGTCACGGGAAGGGTATGGCTACACCTTC. This sequence encodes CASSPQSREGYGYTF. Full variable domain (rest looked up from reference TRBV18 and TRBJ1-2): NAGVMQNPRHLVRRRGQEARLRCSPMKGHSHVYWYRQLPEEGLKFMVYLQKENIIDESGMPKERFSAEFPKEGPSILRIQQVVRGDSAAYFCASSPQSREGYGYTFGSGTRLTVV.

This sequence joins TRBV15 and TRBJ2-7, with D possibly being TRBD1 (6 bases). V lost 1 base and J 4 bases, leaving 14 bases between the germline ends. The CDR3 is made up of 15 amino acids. CDR1 is LNHNV and CDR2 is YYDKDF in the germline V gene (reference sequence). The CDR3 is CATSRATGRGYEQYF. For the CDR3, the DNA is TGTGCCACCAGCAGAGCCACAGGGAGAGGTTACGAGCAGTACTTC.

The chain uses TRBV7-3 and TRBJ2-5, with D tentatively TRBD2 (7 bases). The length of the CDR3 is 15 residues. CDR1 is SGHTA, CDR2 FQGTGA, per germline. V gave up 4 bases and J gave up 1 base, with 13 bases separating them. CDR3 amino acids: CASSSVGGLQETQYF. Here the CDR3 DNA reads TGTGCCAGCAGCTCAGTCGGGGGGCTCCAAGAGACCCAGTACTTC.

The J gene is TRBJ2-3, the V gene TRBV7-2, with D tentatively TRBD2 (6 bases). Germline V lookup: CDR1 SGHTA, CDR2 FQGNSA. The V gene lost 2 bases and the J gene lost 4 bases, with 7 bases spanning the gap. The CDR3 loop spans 13 amino acids. The CDR3 reads CASSLSGADTQYF. CDR3 in DNA: TGTGCCAGCAGCTTATCGGGAGCAGATACGCAGTATTTT.

The J gene is TRBJ2-4, the V gene TRBV5-1, with D possibly matching TRBD1 (5 bases). This CDR3 is 17 amino acids long. Between the trimmed V and J ends, which lost 0 bases and 7 bases, there was a span of 20 bases. Per the germline V gene, CDR1 is SGHRS and CDR2 is YFSETQ. CDR3 sequence reads: CASSLEWLGAQSNIQYF. In nucleotides, the CDR3 is TGCGCCAGCAGCTTGGAGTGGCTAGGGGCGCAAAGCAACATTCAGTACTTC.

The chain employs TRBV5-1 and TRBJ2-3; 9 bases line up with TRBD1. From germline, CDR1 is SGHRS and CDR2 YFSETQ. This CDR3 is built from 15 residues. Trimming removed 3 bases from V and 2 bases from J; junction bases left unmatched: 4. CDR3 coding DNA: TGCGCCAGCAGCTGGAGGGACAGGGCCACAGATACGCAGTATTTT. It is translated as CASSWRDRATDTQYF.

V and J are TRBV15 and TRBJ2-5; 7 positions agree with TRBD2. The end of the DNA aligns better with TRBJ2-7, so the J call may be wrong. From germline, CDR1 is LNHNV and CDR2 YYDKDF (reference sequence). This CDR3 has 15 residues. The CDR3 here is CATSRDLAGSYEQYF. DNA of the CDR3: TGTGCCACCAGCAGAGATTTAGCGGGCTCCTACGAGCAGTACTTC.

The V and J genes are TRBV4-1 and TRBJ2-1, with TRBD2 matching over 12 bases. The CDR3 is 14 amino acids. Trimming removed 4 bases from V and 7 bases from J; junction bases left unmatched: 2. Germline-derived CDR1 and CDR2 are MGHRA and YSYEKL. CDR3 sequence (DNA): TGCGCCAGCAGCCGTGGACTAGCGGGGAATGAGCAGTTCTTC. As protein: CASSRGLAGNEQFF.